The sample holds a few counts of the clone carrying this T cell receptor beta chain. Antigen: not known. V was clipped by 4 bases and J by 3 bases; unmatched bases: 3. The CDR3 has 13 amino acids. Germline V CDR1 and CDR2: SQVTM, ANQGSEA. These data come from a study of CD8 T cells in ankylosing spondylitis. Study-wide results and limits: Ankylosing spondylitis blood seemed to carry a telltale TCR beta motif made of several highly homologous variants.

Each TCR beta library was made by quantitative 5'-RACE that incorporated molecular barcodes. MiXCR, run by TCRdb on the 5' RACE reads, gives a single entry per CDR3 protein. The sample includes a few hundred thousand distinct CDR3 sequences, less than 9.5% of them seen just once. Sequencing was done on a sample of blood, either unsorted or a sorted T cell fraction (not recorded which). The genes are TRBV29-1 and TRBJ2-7, with 10 bases fitting TRBD2. The receptor's source is a male donor with ankylosing spondylitis. The CDR3, as DNA: TGCAGCGTTGGCCTAGCGGGAGTCTACGAGCAGTACTTC. Translating it yields CSVGLAGVYEQYF.